This T cell receptor beta chain was identified during a study of blood T cell repertoires in COVID-19. Across the whole study: Samples taken during acute and convalescent COVID-19 were collected in the United States, Italy and Spain. PBMCs, B-cell-depleted T cells, or T cells provided the cDNA or gDNA that made up the material.

V lost 5 bases to trimming and J lost 0 bases; unmatched junction nucleotides: 14. The CDR3 spans 19 residues. Per germline, CDR1 SGHTA and CDR2 FQGNSA. In the original processing: Amplifying reference gene primers gave estimates of nucleated cell counts. Generated by immunoSEQ multiplex PCR, the TCRdb table keeps only in-frame clones and is missing some. V and J calls and clone size are given by that table; D and trimming were obtained from the DNA. In the table there are 20,000 or so clones, 86% of which are singletons. This chain uses TRBV7-2 with TRBJ2-1; 9 nucleotides align to TRBD1. The sample consisted of peripheral blood. The sequence was collected from a man between 65 and 85 years old with acute or convalescent COVID-19. The CDR3 region has the DNA TGTGCCAGCAGCCACCGGGGACAGGGAGCCGAGGGCTCCTACAATGAGCAGTTCTTC. Residues: CASSHRGQGAEGSYNEQFF.